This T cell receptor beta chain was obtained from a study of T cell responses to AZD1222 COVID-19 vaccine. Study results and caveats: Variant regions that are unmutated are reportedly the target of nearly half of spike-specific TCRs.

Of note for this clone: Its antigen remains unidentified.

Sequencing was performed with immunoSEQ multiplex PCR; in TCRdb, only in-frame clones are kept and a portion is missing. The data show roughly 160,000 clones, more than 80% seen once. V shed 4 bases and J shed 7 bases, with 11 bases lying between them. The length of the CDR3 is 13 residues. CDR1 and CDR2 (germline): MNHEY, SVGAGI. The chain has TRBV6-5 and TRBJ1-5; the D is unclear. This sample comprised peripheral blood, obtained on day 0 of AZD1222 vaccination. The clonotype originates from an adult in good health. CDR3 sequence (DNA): TGTGCCAGCAGTTCCCAGTCTTGGCAGCCCCAGCATTTT. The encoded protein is CASSSQSWQPQHF.